This TCR beta chain stems from a study of T cell responses to AZD1222 COVID-19 vaccine. Profiling relied on immunoSEQ multiplex PCR, and the TCRdb table lists in-frame clones only, not all of them. The repertoire holds about 26,000 clones, with approximately 88% as singletons. The study pooled second doses at about 4 or about 12 weeks. This CDR3 contains 12 residues. The V end was cut by 8 bases, the J end by 6 bases, with 12 bases between. Germline CDR1 is MDHEN and CDR2 is SYDVKM. This clonotype was sampled from an adult who received the AZD1222 COVID-19 vaccine. The sample was peripheral blood, taken 28 days after the second AZD1222 dose. The V call is TRBV28, the J call TRBJ2-3; D unresolved. The CDR3 loop is CASARRRDTQYF. Here the CDR3 DNA reads TGTGCCAGCGCCCGGAGAAGGGATACGCAGTATTTT. Drawing the rest from reference TRBV28 and TRBJ2-3, the complete variable domain is DVKVTQSSRYLVKRTGEKVFLECVQDMDHENMFWYRQDPGLGLRLIYFSYDVKMKEKGDIPEGYSVSREKKERFSLILESASTNQTSMYLCASARRRDTQYFGPGTRLTVL.